This is a list of T cell receptor beta chains from one sample in a study of T cells in Graves' hyperthyroidism and ophthalmopathy. TCRdb recomputed calls from the multiplex PCR reads with MiXCR, one row per CDR3 protein. The sample consists of about 180,000 distinct CDR3 sequences, more than 15% of them appearing once. Sequencing was done on a sample of blood. The receptors stem from a woman in her 50s with Graves' hyperthyroidism. The CDR3 runs from the conserved cysteine through the conserved F or W. A D gene is named only where the DNA matches it firmly. Size is omitted from some rows. Given values are once, few, many or a class for expanded clones.

CDR3nt: TGTGCCAGCAGCCCTTGGACAGGGGGTACCCAAGAGACCCAGTACTTC
CDR3aa: CASSPWTGGTQETQYF
v_gene: TRBV7-6
len: 16
abundance: many
d_gene: TRBD1
j_gene: TRBJ2-5

CDR3nt: TGTGCCAGCAGTCCACGACAGGGGATGATCTACGAGCAGTACTTC
CDR3aa: CASSPRQGMIYEQYF
v_gene: TRBV6-1
len: 15
abundance: many
d_gene: TRBD1
j_gene: TRBJ2-7

CDR3nt: TGTGCCAGCAGTTTGCCGGGGGGCTCCTACAATGAGCAGTTCTTC
CDR3aa: CASSLPGGSYNEQFF
v_gene: TRBV28
len: 15
abundance: few
d_gene: TRBD2
j_gene: TRBJ2-1

CDR3nt: TGTGCCAGCAGCTTAGAACCAGGGAACCAGGAAAAACTGTTTTTT
CDR3aa: CASSLEPGNQEKLFF
v_gene: TRBV11-2
len: 15
abundance: many
d_gene: -
j_gene: TRBJ1-4

CDR3nt: TGTGCCAGCAGTTTATACGCTGGCTACACCTTC
CDR3aa: CASSLYAGYTF
v_gene: TRBV28
len: 11
abundance: many
d_gene: -
j_gene: TRBJ1-2

CDR3nt: TGTGCCAGCAGCTTTACTGACGGATTTAATGAAAAACTGTTTTTT
CDR3aa: CASSFTDGFNEKLFF
v_gene: TRBV5-8
len: 15
abundance: -
d_gene: -
j_gene: TRBJ1-4

CDR3nt: TGCGCCAGCAGCCGGCAGACAGGGCCAAACACTGAAGCTTTCTTT
CDR3aa: CASSRQTGPNTEAFF
v_gene: TRBV5-1
len: 15
abundance: many
d_gene: TRBD1
j_gene: TRBJ1-1

CDR3nt: TGCAGTGCTAGTCCAGGGGGGGACTATGGCTACACCTTC
CDR3aa: CSASPGGDYGYTF
v_gene: TRBV20-1
len: 13
abundance: many
d_gene: TRBD1
j_gene: TRBJ1-2

CDR3nt: TGTGCCAGCAGTTCCGGCCAGAGATATACTCCCTACACCTTC
CDR3aa: CASSSGQRYTPYTF
v_gene: TRBV6-1
len: 14
abundance: many
d_gene: -
j_gene: TRBJ1-2

CDR3nt: TGTGCCAGCAGCCTCACGGTGGGGGCCAATGAGCAGTTCTTC
CDR3aa: CASSLTVGANEQFF
v_gene: TRBV7-8
len: 14
abundance: many
d_gene: -
j_gene: TRBJ2-1

CDR3nt: TGTGCCAGTAGTACACTAGCGGGGGGTTACGATGAGCAGTTCTTC
CDR3aa: CASSTLAGGYDEQFF
v_gene: TRBV19
len: 15
abundance: many
d_gene: TRBD2
j_gene: TRBJ2-1

CDR3nt: TGTGCCAGTAACACAGGTCATAACTATGGCTACACCTTC
CDR3aa: CASNTGHNYGYTF
v_gene: TRBV19
len: 13
abundance: many
d_gene: -
j_gene: TRBJ1-2

CDR3nt: TGTGCCAGCAGTCTGCGGGGTTTGGACTATGGCTACACCTTC
CDR3aa: CASSLRGLDYGYTF
v_gene: TRBV2
len: 14
abundance: many
d_gene: -
j_gene: TRBJ1-2

CDR3nt: TGCGCCAGCAGGTCCAGCAACACCGGGGAGCTGTTTTTT
CDR3aa: CASRSSNTGELFF
v_gene: TRBV10-2
len: 13
abundance: -
d_gene: -
j_gene: TRBJ2-2

CDR3nt: TGTGCCAGCAGGCAGACAGGGGGCGACGAGCAGTACTTC
CDR3aa: CASRQTGGDEQYF
v_gene: TRBV6-1
len: 13
abundance: many
d_gene: TRBD1
j_gene: TRBJ2-7

CDR3nt: TGCAGCGTCTTACTAAAATTCTCGGGACAGGGGACCGCTTTCTTT
CDR3aa: CSVLLKFSGQGTAFF
v_gene: TRBV29-1
len: 15
abundance: few
d_gene: TRBD1
j_gene: TRBJ1-1

CDR3nt: TGTGCCAGCAGCCCCAGCAGGGCCTCCTACGAGCAGTACTTC
CDR3aa: CASSPSRASYEQYF
v_gene: TRBV7-2
len: 14
abundance: many
d_gene: -
j_gene: TRBJ2-7

CDR3nt: TGTGCCAGCAGCCTCGGTAGTTGGAATTCACCCCTCCACTTT
CDR3aa: CASSLGSWNSPLHF
v_gene: TRBV4-2
len: 14
abundance: few
d_gene: -
j_gene: TRBJ1-6

CDR3nt: TGTGCCAGCAGTTCGCGGGACACCGGGGAGCTGTTTTTT
CDR3aa: CASSSRDTGELFF
v_gene: TRBV6-5
len: 13
abundance: few
d_gene: -
j_gene: TRBJ2-2

CDR3nt: TGCGCCAGCAGCTTGACACGTATGAACACTGAAGCTTTCTTT
CDR3aa: CASSLTRMNTEAFF
v_gene: TRBV5-1
len: 14
abundance: -
d_gene: -
j_gene: TRBJ1-1

CDR3nt: TGTGCCAGCAGTCCGTACAATGAGCAGTTCTTC
CDR3aa: CASSPYNEQFF
v_gene: TRBV2
len: 11
abundance: many
d_gene: -
j_gene: TRBJ2-1

CDR3nt: TGTGCCAGCAGCTTACCGGGATTCGATGAGCAGTTCTTC
CDR3aa: CASSLPGFDEQFF
v_gene: TRBV5-1
len: 13
abundance: once
d_gene: -
j_gene: TRBJ2-1

CDR3nt: TGCAGCGTCTTCGGGGGCGCGGAGACCCAGTACTTC
CDR3aa: CSVFGGAETQYF
v_gene: TRBV29-1
len: 12
abundance: many
d_gene: -
j_gene: TRBJ2-5

CDR3nt: TGCAGCGTTGTTTATGAGGGGAATCAGCCCCAGCATTTT
CDR3aa: CSVVYEGNQPQHF
v_gene: TRBV29-1
len: 13
abundance: many
d_gene: -
j_gene: TRBJ1-5

CDR3nt: TGTGCCAGCAGTGAAGAGGCAGGGGCGGTGGAGACCCAGTACTTC
CDR3aa: CASSEEAGAVETQYF
v_gene: TRBV6-1
len: 15
abundance: many
d_gene: -
j_gene: TRBJ2-5

CDR3nt: TGTGCCAGCAGCTCCACCAGGGGACCCTACTCTGGAAACACCATATATTTT
CDR3aa: CASSSTRGPYSGNTIYF
v_gene: TRBV11-2
len: 17
abundance: -
d_gene: -
j_gene: TRBJ1-3

CDR3nt: TGTGCCACCAGCACTCAACGGACAGGGCAAGGCTACACCTTC
CDR3aa: CATSTQRTGQGYTF
v_gene: TRBV15
len: 14
abundance: many
d_gene: TRBD1
j_gene: TRBJ1-2

CDR3nt: TGTGCCAGCAGCCAGACCGGAGTCCAGGGGGCTGGCACTGAAGCTTTCTTT
CDR3aa: CASSQTGVQGAGTEAFF
v_gene: TRBV4-2
len: 17
abundance: many
d_gene: TRBD1
j_gene: TRBJ1-1

CDR3nt: TGTGCCAGTATAAGTAACTTCATGAACACTGAAGCTTTCTTT
CDR3aa: CASISNFMNTEAFF
v_gene: TRBV19
len: 14
abundance: many
d_gene: -
j_gene: TRBJ1-1

CDR3nt: TGTGCCAGCAGCTCCCCTCTTCTGGGCAGGGAGAAAGGGGCCAACGTCCTGGCTTTC
CDR3aa: CASSSPLLGREKGANVLAF
v_gene: TRBV5-6
len: 19
abundance: -
d_gene: -
j_gene: TRBJ2-6

CDR3nt: TGTGCCAGCAGTAATAGGTTTGGTCAGCCCCAGCATTTT
CDR3aa: CASSNRFGQPQHF
v_gene: TRBV6-1
len: 13
abundance: many
d_gene: -
j_gene: TRBJ1-5

CDR3nt: TGTGCCAGCAGCACCCCGGCCGGGAATGAAAAACTGTTTTTT
CDR3aa: CASSTPAGNEKLFF
v_gene: TRBV7-9
len: 14
abundance: many
d_gene: -
j_gene: TRBJ1-4

CDR3nt: TGCGCCAGCAGCTTGGCCCAGTTGACAGGGGGCTCCTACGAGCAGTACTTC
CDR3aa: CASSLAQLTGGSYEQYF
v_gene: TRBV5-1
len: 17
abundance: many
d_gene: TRBD1
j_gene: TRBJ2-7

CDR3nt: TGCGCCAGCAGTGATTCAGGACTAGTTCAGTACTTC
CDR3aa: CASSDSGLVQYF
v_gene: TRBV10-2
len: 12
abundance: many
d_gene: TRBD2
j_gene: TRBJ2-4

CDR3nt: TGTGCCAGCAGCTTAAGGGGCGGGGGGGCGGATGAGCAGTTCTTC
CDR3aa: CASSLRGGGADEQFF
v_gene: TRBV7-9
len: 15
abundance: many
d_gene: TRBD2
j_gene: TRBJ2-1

CDR3nt: TGCAGTGCTAGAGATCGGGGCGCTACAGATACGCAGTATTTT
CDR3aa: CSARDRGATDTQYF
v_gene: TRBV20-1
len: 14
abundance: many
d_gene: -
j_gene: TRBJ2-3

CDR3nt: TGCAGTGCTCGACTGGCAGGGGGGTACCGATACAATGAGCAGTTCTTC
CDR3aa: CSARLAGGYRYNEQFF
v_gene: TRBV20-1
len: 16
abundance: many
d_gene: -
j_gene: TRBJ2-1

CDR3nt: TGTGCCAGCAGTTTAGGGTACGATGAAGCTTTCTTT
CDR3aa: CASSLGYDEAFF
v_gene: TRBV12-3/TRBV12-4
len: 12
abundance: many
d_gene: -
j_gene: TRBJ1-1

CDR3nt: TGTGCCAGCAGTCCGAACCTAGGACTTCCGGCTGGAAACACCATATATTTT
CDR3aa: CASSPNLGLPAGNTIYF
v_gene: TRBV25-1
len: 17
abundance: many
d_gene: -
j_gene: TRBJ1-3

CDR3nt: TGTGCCAGCAGGATGAGCGGGGGTTACCAAGAGACCCAGTACTTC
CDR3aa: CASRMSGGYQETQYF
v_gene: TRBV28
len: 15
abundance: -
d_gene: TRBD2
j_gene: TRBJ2-5

CDR3nt: TGCGCCAGCAGCCAAGGGGGGGCTGAAGCTTTCTTT
CDR3aa: CASSQGGAEAFF
v_gene: TRBV4-1
len: 12
abundance: many
d_gene: -
j_gene: TRBJ1-1

CDR3nt: TGTGCCAGCGAAGACAAGATGAACACTGAAGCTTTCTTT
CDR3aa: CASEDKMNTEAFF
v_gene: TRBV2
len: 13
abundance: many
d_gene: -
j_gene: TRBJ1-1

CDR3nt: TGTGCCAGCAGTCACGGGACTAGCGCCAATGAGCAGTTCTTC
CDR3aa: CASSHGTSANEQFF
v_gene: TRBV11-2
len: 14
abundance: few
d_gene: TRBD2
j_gene: TRBJ2-1

CDR3nt: TGTGCCAGCTCACCACCACTGGACAGGGCCGATGAGCAGTTCTTC
CDR3aa: CASSPPLDRADEQFF
v_gene: TRBV18
len: 15
abundance: -
d_gene: TRBD1
j_gene: TRBJ2-1

CDR3nt: TGTGCCAGCAGCTTAGGTGGGTTGAGTACGCAGTATTTT
CDR3aa: CASSLGGLSTQYF
v_gene: TRBV7-2
len: 13
abundance: -
d_gene: -
j_gene: TRBJ2-3